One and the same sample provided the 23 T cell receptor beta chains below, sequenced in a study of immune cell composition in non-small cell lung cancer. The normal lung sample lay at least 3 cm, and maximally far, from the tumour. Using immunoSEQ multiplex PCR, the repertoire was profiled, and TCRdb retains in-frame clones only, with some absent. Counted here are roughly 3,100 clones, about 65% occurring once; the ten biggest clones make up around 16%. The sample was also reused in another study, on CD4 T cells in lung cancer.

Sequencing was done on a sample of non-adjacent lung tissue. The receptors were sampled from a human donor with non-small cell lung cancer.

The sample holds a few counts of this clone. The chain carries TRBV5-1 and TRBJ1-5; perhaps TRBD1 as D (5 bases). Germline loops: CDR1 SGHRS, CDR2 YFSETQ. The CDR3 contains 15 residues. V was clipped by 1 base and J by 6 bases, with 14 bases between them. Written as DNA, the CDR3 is TGCGCCAGCAGCTTGATGGGGGGTATTGGTCAGCCCCAGCATTTT. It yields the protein CASSLMGGIGQPQHF.

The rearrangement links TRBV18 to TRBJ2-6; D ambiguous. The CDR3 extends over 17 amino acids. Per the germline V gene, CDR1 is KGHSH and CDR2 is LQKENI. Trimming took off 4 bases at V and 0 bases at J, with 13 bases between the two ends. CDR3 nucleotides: TGTGCCAGCTCACAACCTCCCTGGGCCTCTGGGGCCAACGTCCTGACTTTC. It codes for CASSQPPWASGANVLTF.

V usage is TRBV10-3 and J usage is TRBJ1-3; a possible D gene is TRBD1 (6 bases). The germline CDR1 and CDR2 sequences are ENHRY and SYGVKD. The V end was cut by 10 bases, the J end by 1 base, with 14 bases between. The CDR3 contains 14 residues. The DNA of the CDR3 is TGTGCCACGGGATTAGGGGGATCTGGAAACACCATATATTTT. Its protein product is CATGLGGSGNTIYF.

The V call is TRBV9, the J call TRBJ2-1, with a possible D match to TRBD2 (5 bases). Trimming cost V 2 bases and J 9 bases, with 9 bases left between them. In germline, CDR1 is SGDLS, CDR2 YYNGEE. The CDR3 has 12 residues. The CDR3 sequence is CASSVPGGEQFF. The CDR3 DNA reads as TGTGCCAGCAGCGTCCCCGGAGGTGAGCAGTTCTTC.

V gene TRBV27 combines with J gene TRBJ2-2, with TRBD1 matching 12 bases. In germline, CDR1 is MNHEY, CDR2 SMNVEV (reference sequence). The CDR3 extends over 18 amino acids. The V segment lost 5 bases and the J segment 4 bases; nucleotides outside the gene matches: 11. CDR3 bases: TGTGCCAGCAGTAGGGGACAGGGGGCAGATTTCGGCACCGGGGAGCTGTTTTTT. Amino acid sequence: CASSRGQGADFGTGELFF.

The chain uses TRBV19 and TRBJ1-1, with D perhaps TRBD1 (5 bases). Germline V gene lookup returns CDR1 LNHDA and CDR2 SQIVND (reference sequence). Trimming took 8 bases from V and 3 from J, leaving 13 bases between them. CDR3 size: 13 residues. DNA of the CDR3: TGTGCCAGTGCTGGGACTGCAGACACTGAAGCTTTCTTT. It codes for CASAGTADTEAFF.

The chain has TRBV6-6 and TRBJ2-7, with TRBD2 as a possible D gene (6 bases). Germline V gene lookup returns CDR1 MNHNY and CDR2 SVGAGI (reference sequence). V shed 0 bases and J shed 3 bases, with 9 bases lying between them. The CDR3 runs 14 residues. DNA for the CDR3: TGTGCCAGCAGTTACTCTCTAGCGAGCTACGAGCAGTACGTC. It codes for CASSYSLASYEQYV.

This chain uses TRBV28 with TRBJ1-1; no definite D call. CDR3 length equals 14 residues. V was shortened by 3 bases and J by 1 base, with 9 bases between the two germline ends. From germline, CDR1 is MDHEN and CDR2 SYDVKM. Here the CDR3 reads CASSFVPRNTEAFF. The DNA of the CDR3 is TGTGCCAGCAGTTTCGTTCCGAGGAACACTGAAGCTTTCTTT.

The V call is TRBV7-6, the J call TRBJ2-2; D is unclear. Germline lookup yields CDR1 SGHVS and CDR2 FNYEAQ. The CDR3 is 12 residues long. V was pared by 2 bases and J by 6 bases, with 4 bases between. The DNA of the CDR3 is TGTGCCAGCAGCTTACGGTCCGGGGAGCTGTTTTTT. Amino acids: CASSLRSGELFF.

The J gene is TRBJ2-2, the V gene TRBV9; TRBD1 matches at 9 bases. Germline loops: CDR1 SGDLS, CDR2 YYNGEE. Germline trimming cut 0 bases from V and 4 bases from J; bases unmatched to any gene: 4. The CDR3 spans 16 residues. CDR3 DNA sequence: TGTGCCAGCAGCGTAGGGGGACAGGGAGCCACCGGGGAGCTGTTTTTT. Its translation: CASSVGGQGATGELFF.

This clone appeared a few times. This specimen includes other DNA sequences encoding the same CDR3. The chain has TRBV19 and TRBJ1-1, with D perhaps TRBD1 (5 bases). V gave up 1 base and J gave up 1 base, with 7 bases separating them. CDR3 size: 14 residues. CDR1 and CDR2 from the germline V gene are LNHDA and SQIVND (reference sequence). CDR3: CASSIGRGNTEAFF. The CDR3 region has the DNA TGTGCCAGTAGTATAGGAAGGGGGAACACTGAAGCTTTCTTT.

The CDR3: CASSLEGGPADTGELFF. CDR3 coding DNA: TGCGCCAGCAGCCTAGAGGGCGGGCCAGCGGATACCGGGGAGCTGTTTTTT. This sequence joins TRBV5-1 and TRBJ2-2; tentatively, D is TRBD2 (5 bases). Germline CDR1 and CDR2: SGHRS and YFSETQ. V was cut by 4 bases and J by 5 bases, with 21 bases left in between. The CDR3 sequence is 17 residues long.

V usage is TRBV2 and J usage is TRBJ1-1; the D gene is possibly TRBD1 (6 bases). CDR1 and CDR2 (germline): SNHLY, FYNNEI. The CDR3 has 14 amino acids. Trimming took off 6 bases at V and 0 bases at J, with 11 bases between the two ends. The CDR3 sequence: CASRNRALNTEAFF. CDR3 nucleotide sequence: TGTGCCAGCAGAAACAGGGCACTGAACACTGAAGCTTTCTTT.

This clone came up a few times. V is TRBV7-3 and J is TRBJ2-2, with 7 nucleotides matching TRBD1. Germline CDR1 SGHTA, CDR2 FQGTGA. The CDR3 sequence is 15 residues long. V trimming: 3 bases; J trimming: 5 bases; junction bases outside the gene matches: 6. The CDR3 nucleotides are TGTGCCAGCAGCTTCGGAGACAGGGCGACCGGGGAGCTGTTTTTT. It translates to CASSFGDRATGELFF. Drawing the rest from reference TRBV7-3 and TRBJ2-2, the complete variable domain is GAGVSQTPSNKVTEKGKYVELRCDPISGHTALYWYRQSLGQGPEFLIYFQGTGAADDSGLPNDRFFAVRPEGSVSTLKIQRTERGDSAVYLCASSFGDRATGELFFGEGSRLTVL.

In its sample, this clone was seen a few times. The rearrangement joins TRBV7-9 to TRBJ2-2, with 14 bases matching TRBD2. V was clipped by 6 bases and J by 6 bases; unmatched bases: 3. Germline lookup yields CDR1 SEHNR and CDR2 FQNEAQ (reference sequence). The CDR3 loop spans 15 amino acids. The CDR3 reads CASSPTSGRAGELFF. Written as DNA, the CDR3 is TGTGCCAGCAGTCCGACTAGCGGGAGGGCCGGGGAGCTGTTTTTT.

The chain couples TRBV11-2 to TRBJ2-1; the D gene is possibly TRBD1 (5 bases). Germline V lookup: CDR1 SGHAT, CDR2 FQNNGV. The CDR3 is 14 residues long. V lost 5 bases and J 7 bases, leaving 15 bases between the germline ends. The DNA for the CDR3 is TGTGCCAGCAGCCTACCCGGCAGGGTGAATGAGCAGTTCTTC. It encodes CASSLPGRVNEQFF.

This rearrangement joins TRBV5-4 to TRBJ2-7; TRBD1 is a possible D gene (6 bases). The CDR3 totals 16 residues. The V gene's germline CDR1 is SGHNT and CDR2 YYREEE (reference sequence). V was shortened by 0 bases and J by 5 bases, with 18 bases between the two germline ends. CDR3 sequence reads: CASSLVVVGAPDEQYF. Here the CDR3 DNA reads TGTGCCAGCAGCTTGGTGGTTGTGGGGGCACCCGACGAGCAGTACTTC.

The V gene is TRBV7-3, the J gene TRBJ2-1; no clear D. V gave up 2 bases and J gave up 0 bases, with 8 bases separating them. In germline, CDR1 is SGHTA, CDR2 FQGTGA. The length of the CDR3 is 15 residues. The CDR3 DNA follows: TGTGCCAGCAGCTTAGGTCCCAGCTCCTACAATGAGCAGTTCTTC. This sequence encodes CASSLGPSSYNEQFF.

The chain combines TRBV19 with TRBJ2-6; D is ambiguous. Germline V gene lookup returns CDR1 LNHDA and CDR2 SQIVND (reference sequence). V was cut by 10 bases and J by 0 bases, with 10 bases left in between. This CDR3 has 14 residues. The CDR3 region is CATGQFSGANVLTF. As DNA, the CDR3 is TGTGCCACTGGCCAGTTCTCTGGGGCCAACGTCCTGACTTTC.

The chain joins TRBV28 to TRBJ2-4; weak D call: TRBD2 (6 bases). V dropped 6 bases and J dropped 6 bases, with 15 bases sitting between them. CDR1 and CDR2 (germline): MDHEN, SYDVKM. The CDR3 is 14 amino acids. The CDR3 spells CASSSGVGGNIQYF. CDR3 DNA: TGTGCCAGCAGCTCTGGAGTGGGGGGAAACATTCAGTACTTC. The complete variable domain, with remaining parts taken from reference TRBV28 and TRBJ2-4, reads DVKVTQSSRYLVKRTGEKVFLECVQDMDHENMFWYRQDPGLGLRLIYFSYDVKMKEKGDIPEGYSVSREKKERFSLILESASTNQTSMYLCASSSGVGGNIQYFGAGTRLSVL.

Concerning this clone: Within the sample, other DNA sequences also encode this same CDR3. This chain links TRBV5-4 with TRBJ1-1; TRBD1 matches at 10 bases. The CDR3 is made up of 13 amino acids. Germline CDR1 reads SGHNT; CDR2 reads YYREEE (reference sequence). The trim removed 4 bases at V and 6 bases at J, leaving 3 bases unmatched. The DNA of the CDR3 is TGTGCCAGCAGCCTCGGACAGGGGGCTGAAGCTTTCTTT. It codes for CASSLGQGAEAFF.

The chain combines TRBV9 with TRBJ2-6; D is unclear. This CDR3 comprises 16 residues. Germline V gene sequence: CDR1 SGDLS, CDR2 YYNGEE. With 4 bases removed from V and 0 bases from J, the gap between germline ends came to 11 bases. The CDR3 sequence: CASSPRLSSGANVLTF. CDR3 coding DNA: TGTGCCAGCAGCCCCCGACTGAGCTCTGGGGCCAACGTCCTGACTTTC. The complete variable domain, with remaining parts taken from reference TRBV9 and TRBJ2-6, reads DSGVTQTPKHLITATGQRVTLRCSPRSGDLSVYWYQQSLDQGLQFLIQYYNGEERAKGNILERFSAQQFPDLHSELNLSSLELGDSALYFCASSPRLSSGANVLTFGAGSRLTVL.

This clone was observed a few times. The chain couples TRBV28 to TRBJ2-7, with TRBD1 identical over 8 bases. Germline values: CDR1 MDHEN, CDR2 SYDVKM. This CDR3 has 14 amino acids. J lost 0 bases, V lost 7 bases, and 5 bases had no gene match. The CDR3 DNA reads TGTGCCAGCATCCAGGGGGCTAGCTCCTACGAGCAGTACTTC. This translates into CASIQGASSYEQYF.